These T cell receptor beta chains were read from a single sample in a study of T cells in localized non-small cell lung cancer. Profiling relied on immunoSEQ multiplex PCR, and the TCRdb table lists in-frame clones only, not all of them. The sample records 35,000 to 45,000 clones, approximately 81% being singletons. The source was peripheral blood mononuclear cells, collected before any cancer treatment. These receptors came from a male donor at least 60 years old with stage II lung adenocarcinoma. CDR3s include the opening cysteine and the closing phenylalanine or tryptophan. Fields, in order: clone size, J gene, D gene, V gene, CDR3 DNA, CDR3 protein. The D gene is left open where the match is weak. For some rows the clone size is stated as once, few or many, or as a class when expanded; others skip it.

NA TRBJ2-7 NA TRBV7-9 TGTGCCAGCAGCTTAGTCCTCGGGTCCTACGAGCAGTACTTC CASSLVLGSYEQYF
NA TRBJ2-1 NA TRBV30 TGTGCCTGGGAAAGGGACTCCTACAATGAGCAGTTCTTC CAWERDSYNEQFF
NA TRBJ1-2 NA TRBV28 TGTGCCAGCAGTTCTAATGGCTACACCTTC CASSSNGYTF
once TRBJ2-3 TRBD1 TRBV4-1 TGCGCCAGCAGCCAAAGGGACAGGGGGCGGTCAGATACGCAGTATTTT CASSQRDRGRSDTQYF
once TRBJ2-7 TRBD2 TRBV19 TGTGCCAGTAGTGAAGCGGGAGGGCGTGAGCAGTACTTC CASSEAGGREQYF
few TRBJ2-3 NA TRBV7-2 TGTGCCAGCGACCGGCTGGCCACAGATACGCAGTATTTT CASDRLATDTQYF
NA TRBJ2-1 TRBD2 TRBV30 TGTGCCTGGAGCCTGACTAGCCGGAATGAGCAGTTCTTC CAWSLTSRNEQFF
NA TRBJ2-1 NA TRBV6-4 TGTGCCAGCAGTGATTGGCGGGGAGAGGGGAATGAGCAGTTCTTC CASSDWRGEGNEQFF
NA TRBJ2-7 NA TRBV19 TGTGCCAGTAGTATTCGGAATGACGGGGGGCGCTACGAGCAGTACTTC CASSIRNDGGRYEQYF
NA TRBJ2-3 TRBD1 TRBV7-9 TGTGCCAGCAGCCCGGGACAGGGCACAGATACGCAGTATTTT CASSPGQGTDTQYF
NA TRBJ1-1 NA TRBV28 TGTGCCAGCAGTCAGTGGTTGAACACTGAAGCTTTCTTT CASSQWLNTEAFF
NA TRBJ2-1 NA TRBV7-3 TGTGCCAGCAGTTTTAGCGGAAGCTCCTACAATGAGCAGTTCTTC CASSFSGSSYNEQFF
few TRBJ1-3 NA TRBV29-1 TGCAGCGTTGAAGTTCGGGGGAAAGCTGGAAACACCATATATTTT CSVEVRGKAGNTIYF
once TRBJ2-7 NA TRBV28 TGTGCCAGCAGTTTATCGGATTCACTTCACCACGAGCAGTACTTC CASSLSDSLHHEQYF
NA TRBJ1-2 TRBD1 TRBV28 TGTGCCAGCAGTTTCCAGGGACAGGCGGGGGGCTACACCTTC CASSFQGQAGGYTF
NA TRBJ1-4 NA TRBV4-2 TGTGCCAGCAGCCACCGGGCGGTAGGTGAAAAACTGTTTTTT CASSHRAVGEKLFF
NA TRBJ1-2 TRBD1 TRBV5-6 TGTGCCAGCAGCTTGGTTGGTCGGGACAGGGCAATTAGGCCTGGCTACACCTTC CASSLVGRDRAIRPGYTF
few TRBJ1-1 TRBD1 TRBV7-9 TGTGCCAGCAGCTTTTGGACAGGGGACACTGAAGCTTTCTTT CASSFWTGDTEAFF
few TRBJ2-1 NA TRBV21-1 TGTGCCAGCAGCAAAGGAGGCTCCGGTACCTCCTACAATGAGCAGTTCTTC CASSKGGSGTSYNEQFF
once TRBJ1-2 TRBD1 TRBV7-3 TGTGCCAGCAGCAGTTTACAGGGGGCGTCTGGCTACACCTTC CASSSLQGASGYTF
NA TRBJ1-1 NA TRBV7-6 TGTGCCAGCAGCTTAGCGGAGGAGGGGCTTAACACTGAAGCTTTCTTT CASSLAEEGLNTEAFF
NA TRBJ2-7 NA TRBV6-5 TGTGCCAGCAGTTACTTAACTAGAAACGAGCAGTACTTC CASSYLTRNEQYF
few TRBJ1-5 NA TRBV11-2 TGTGCCAGCAGCGTAAGGGGGGCCTCAAGTGGGAATCAGCCCCAGCATTTT CASSVRGASSGNQPQHF
NA TRBJ2-6 TRBD1 TRBV6-5 TGTGCCGCGAGGGCGACAGGGCCTGGGGCCAACGTCCTGACTTTC CAARATGPGANVLTF
NA TRBJ2-3 TRBD1 TRBV15 TGTGCCACCAGCAGAGGAAGGGGGCGAGACGATACGCAGTATTTT CATSRGRGRDDTQYF
NA TRBJ2-3 NA TRBV7-9 TGTGCCAGCAGCTTTGTCGCAGATACGCAGTATTTT CASSFVADTQYF
NA TRBJ2-3 TRBD2 TRBV27 TGTGCCAGCAGTTTAGGGGTCAGGACTAGCGGGGTCTCAGATACGCAGTATTTT CASSLGVRTSGVSDTQYF
NA TRBJ2-2 NA TRBV6-5 TGTGCCAGCAGTTACGGTGGTTCTATCGGGGAGCTGTTTTTT CASSYGGSIGELFF
NA TRBJ1-5 NA TRBV25-1 TGTGCCAGCACAATAGGGAATCAGCCCCAGCATTTT CASTIGNQPQHF
NA TRBJ1-1 NA TRBV23-1 TGCGCCAGCAGTCAGCCAGACAGTTGCCCGTCTGAAGCTTTCTTT CASSQPDSCPSEAFF
NA TRBJ2-3 NA TRBV19 TGTGCCAGTAGAGTGGGGGGACTCCCCAGGACAGATACGCAGTATTTT CASRVGGLPRTDTQYF
NA TRBJ2-3 NA TRBV5-1 TGCGCCAGCAGCTTCTTTAGGACAGATACGCAGTATTTT CASSFFRTDTQYF
few TRBJ1-6 NA TRBV5-6 TGTGCCAGCAGCTTCGCGGGAACCAATTCACCCCTCCACTTT CASSFAGTNSPLHF
NA TRBJ1-2 NA TRBV27 TGTGCCAGCAGTTTTTTGTCGCGAGTGACCTATGGCTACACCTTC CASSFLSRVTYGYTF
NA TRBJ1-1 NA TRBV7-3 TGTGCCAGCAGCTTAAGGTCGACTGGACCTACCGAAGCTTTCTTT CASSLRSTGPTEAFF
NA TRBJ2-1 TRBD1 TRBV27 TGTGCCACCCCTGAGGGGGCTATCAATGAGCAGTTCTTC CATPEGAINEQFF
NA TRBJ1-5 NA TRBV15 TGTGCCACCAGCAGAGATCGGCTACAGGGACAGCCCCAGCATTTT CATSRDRLQGQPQHF
NA TRBJ1-2 NA TRBV5-6 TGTGCCAGCAGCTTACCCCAAAGTGTTAGTGGCTACACCTTC CASSLPQSVSGYTF
NA TRBJ2-1 NA TRBV10-2 TGCGCCAGCATACAGGAGCAATACAATGAGCAGTTCTTC CASIQEQYNEQFF
NA TRBJ2-7 TRBD2 TRBV11-1 TGTGCCAGCAGCCCCTCAATAAAAACGACTAGCGGAACCTACGAGCAGTACTTC CASSPSIKTTSGTYEQYF
NA TRBJ2-3 NA TRBV29-1 TGCAGCGTGGGGGCGGCAGATACGCAGTATTTT CSVGAADTQYF
NA TRBJ2-5 NA TRBV11-2 TGTGCCAGCAGCTTAGGGGGACGAGGCTACCAAGAGACCCAGTACTTC CASSLGGRGYQETQYF
NA TRBJ2-7 NA TRBV29-1 TGCAGCGTTTTCAGCTCCTACGAGCAGTACTTC CSVFSSYEQYF
NA TRBJ1-5 NA TRBV27 TGTGCCAGCAGTGACACAGGGAGGCAGCCCCAGCATTTT CASSDTGRQPQHF
once TRBJ1-1 NA TRBV27 TGTGCCAGCAGTCTTTGGACAGTTCGGGGGAACACTGAAGCTTTCTTT CASSLWTVRGNTEAFF
NA TRBJ2-7 NA TRBV6-6 TGTGCCAGCAGACCGTTTGGGGCCTACGAGCAGTACTTC CASRPFGAYEQYF
NA TRBJ2-3 NA TRBV7-2 TGTGCCAGCAGCTTACAACCATTACCAGATACGCAGTATTTT CASSLQPLPDTQYF
NA TRBJ2-7 NA TRBV30 TGTGCCTGGACCGGGCTAGCCGTCTACGAGCAGTACTTC CAWTGLAVYEQYF
NA TRBJ1-2 NA TRBV19 TGTGCCAGTAGTCTCCCGGGACGGACGAACTATGGCTACACCTTC CASSLPGRTNYGYTF
NA TRBJ1-1 NA TRBV29-1 TGCAGCGGTAGGATGAACACTGAAGCTTTCTTT CSGRMNTEAFF
NA TRBJ2-7 TRBD1 TRBV10-3 TGTGCCAGCGCTCCGGGACAGCCTTACGAGCAGTACTTC CASAPGQPYEQYF
NA TRBJ2-3 NA TRBV19 TGTGCCAGTAGCACACAGGCAGGGACAGATACGCAGTATTTT CASSTQAGTDTQYF